This section outlines one TCR beta chain sequence together with its context. The antigen is not known. Genomic DNA from each subset was divided evenly over several immunoSEQ plates. The method was immunoSEQ multiplex PCR; TCRdb's version includes in-frame clones alone and lacks a portion of them. The sample carries fewer than 850,000 clones, 90% recorded once. The CDR3 sequence is 14 residues long. Trimming removed 2 bases from V and 6 bases from J, with 12 bases in between. The germline V gene has CDR1 MGHDK and CDR2 SYGVNS. Free of recent acute infections or vaccinations, the donors were healthy HIV-negative adults. The source of the sample is a study of shared clonotypes between healthy human individuals. Whole-study findings and limits: Rarefaction demonstrated incomplete sorted-subset sequencing despite large depth.

This TCR derives from a man between 18 and 35 years old in good health. Some clones in this sample may be carry-over from other donors' samples. This chain joins TRBV25-1 and TRBJ2-3; D may correspond to TRBD1 or TRBD2 (5 bases each). Sequences were obtained from memory CD8+ T cells from PBMCs. Subset of the sample: CD45RO+ cells pooled with CCR7-negative TemRA cells. CDR3 loop: CASSEGTGIDTQYF. CDR3 DNA: TGTGCCAGCAGTGAAGGGACCGGCATCGATACGCAGTATTTT.